These 3 T cell receptor beta chains share one sample of origin, sequenced in a study of cytomegalovirus exposure and HLA in healthy donors. Primers: 60 Vbeta forward and 13 Jbeta reverse. This table comes from immunoSEQ multiplex PCR, and its TCRdb copy is limited to in-frame clones, with some not included. The sample carries under 85,000 clones, 60% to 80% recorded once. The sequencing input was PBMCs. These receptors were obtained from a middle-aged woman in good health and CMV-seropositive.

The chain couples TRBV7-6 to TRBJ2-6; weak D call: TRBD2 (6 bases). The length of the CDR3 is 19 residues. V was pared by 4 bases and J by 1 base, with 20 bases between. The germline V gene has CDR1 SGHVS and CDR2 FNYEAQ. Here the CDR3 reads CASSSAWRGRGSGANVLTF. The CDR3 bases are TGTGCCAGCAGCTCCGCGTGGAGGGGACGCGGGTCTGGGGCCAACGTCCTGACTTTC. Filled out from reference TRBV7-6 and TRBJ2-6, the complete variable domain reads GAGVSQSPRYKVTKRGQDVALRCDPISGHVSLYWYRQALGQGPEFLTYFNYEAQQDKSGLPNDRFSAERPEGSISTLTIQRTEQRDSAMYRCASSSAWRGRGSGANVLTFGAGSRLTVL.

This chain links TRBV27 with TRBJ2-7; 9 bases map to TRBD1. The CDR3 extends over 15 amino acids. Trimming took 5 bases from V and 4 from J; bases not matched to a gene: 9. Germline-derived CDR1 and CDR2 are MNHEY and SMNVEV (reference sequence). The CDR3 sequence: CASSVKGQGGYEQYF. CDR3 DNA: TGTGCCAGCAGTGTTAAGGGACAGGGTGGTTACGAGCAGTACTTC.

The V call is TRBV30, the J call TRBJ1-2; perhaps TRBD1 as D (6 bases). Germline V lookup: CDR1 GTSNPN, CDR2 SVGIG (reference sequence). V was clipped by 2 bases and J by 6 bases, with 16 bases between them. The CDR3 has 14 residues. The chain's CDR3 is CAWSTRGGDHGYTF. CDR3 in DNA: TGTGCCTGGAGTACCCGAGGGGGGGATCATGGCTACACCTTC.